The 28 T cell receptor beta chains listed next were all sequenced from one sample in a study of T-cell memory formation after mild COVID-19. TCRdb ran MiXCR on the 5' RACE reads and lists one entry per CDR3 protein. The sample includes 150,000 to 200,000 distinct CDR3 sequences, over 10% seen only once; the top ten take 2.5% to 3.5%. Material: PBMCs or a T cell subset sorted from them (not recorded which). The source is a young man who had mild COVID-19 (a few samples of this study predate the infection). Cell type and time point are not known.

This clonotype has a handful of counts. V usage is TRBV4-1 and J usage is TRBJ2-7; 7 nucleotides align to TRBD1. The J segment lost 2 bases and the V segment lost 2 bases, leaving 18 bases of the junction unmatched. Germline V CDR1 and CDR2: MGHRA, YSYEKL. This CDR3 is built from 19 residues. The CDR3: CASSQTKIQTGTAAYEQYF. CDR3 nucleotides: TGCGCCAGCAGCCAAACGAAAATTCAGACAGGGACGGCGGCCTACGAGCAGTACTTC.

The CDR3 DNA reads TGTGCCAGCAGCTCGACCAGGGGGACTATGGGAAACACCATATATTTT. This encodes CASSSTRGTMGNTIYF. The rearrangement uses TRBV11-2 and TRBJ1-3, with TRBD1 matching 7 bases. The V and J ends lost 4 bases and 4 bases, in that order; junction bases with no gene match: 10. The CDR3 totals 16 residues. Germline V lookup: CDR1 SGHAT, CDR2 FQNNGV.

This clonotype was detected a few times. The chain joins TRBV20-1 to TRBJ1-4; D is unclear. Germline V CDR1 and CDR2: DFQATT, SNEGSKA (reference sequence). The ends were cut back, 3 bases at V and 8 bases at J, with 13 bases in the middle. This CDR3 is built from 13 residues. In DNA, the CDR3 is TGCAGTGCTAGCGGCGCGGCTCGGGAAAAACTGTTTTTT. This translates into CSASGAAREKLFF.

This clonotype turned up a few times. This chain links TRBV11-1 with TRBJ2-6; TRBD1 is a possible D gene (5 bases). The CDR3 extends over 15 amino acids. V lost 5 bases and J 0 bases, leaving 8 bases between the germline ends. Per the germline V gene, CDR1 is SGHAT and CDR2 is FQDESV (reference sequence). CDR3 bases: TGTGCCAGCAGCCCAGGGTTCTCTGGGGCCAACGTCCTGACTTTC. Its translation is CASSPGFSGANVLTF.

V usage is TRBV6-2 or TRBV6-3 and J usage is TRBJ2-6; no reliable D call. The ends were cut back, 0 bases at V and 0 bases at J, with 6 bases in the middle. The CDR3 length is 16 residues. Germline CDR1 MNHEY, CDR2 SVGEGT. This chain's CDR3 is CASSYSMVSGANVLTF. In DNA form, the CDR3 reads TGTGCCAGCAGTTACTCGATGGTCTCTGGGGCCAACGTCCTGACTTTC.

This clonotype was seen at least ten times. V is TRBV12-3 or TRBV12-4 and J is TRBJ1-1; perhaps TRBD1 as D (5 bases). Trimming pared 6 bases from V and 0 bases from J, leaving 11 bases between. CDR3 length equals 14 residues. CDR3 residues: CASSFRGLNTEAFF. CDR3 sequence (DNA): TGTGCCAGCAGCTTCCGGGGCCTGAACACTGAAGCTTTCTTT.

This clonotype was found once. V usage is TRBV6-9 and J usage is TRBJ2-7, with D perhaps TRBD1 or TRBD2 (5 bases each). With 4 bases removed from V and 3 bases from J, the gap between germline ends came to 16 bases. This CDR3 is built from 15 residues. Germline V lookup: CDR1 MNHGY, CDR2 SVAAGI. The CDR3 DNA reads TGTGCCAGCAGTTCCTGGGACGGCAGATTCTACGAGCAGTACGTC. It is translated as CASSSWDGRFYEQYV.

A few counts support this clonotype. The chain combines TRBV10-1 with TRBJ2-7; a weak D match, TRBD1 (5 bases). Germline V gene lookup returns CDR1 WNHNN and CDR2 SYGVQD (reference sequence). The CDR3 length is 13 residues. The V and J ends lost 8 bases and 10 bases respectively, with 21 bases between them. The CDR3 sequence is CASEPSGAGKQYF. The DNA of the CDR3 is TGCGCCAGCGAACCCTCTGGGGCCGGCAAACAGTACTTC.

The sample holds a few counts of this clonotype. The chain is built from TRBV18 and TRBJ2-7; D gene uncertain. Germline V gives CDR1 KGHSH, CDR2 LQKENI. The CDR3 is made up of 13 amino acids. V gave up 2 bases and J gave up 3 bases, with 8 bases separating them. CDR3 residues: CASSPAANYEQYV. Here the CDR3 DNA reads TGTGCCAGCTCACCAGCGGCAAACTACGAGCAGTACGTC.

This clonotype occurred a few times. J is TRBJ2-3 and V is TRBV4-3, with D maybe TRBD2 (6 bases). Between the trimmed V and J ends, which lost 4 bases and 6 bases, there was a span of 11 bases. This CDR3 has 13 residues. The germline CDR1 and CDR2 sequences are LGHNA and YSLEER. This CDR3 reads CASSLSTRDTQYF. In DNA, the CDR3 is TGCGCCAGCAGCCTCTCGACTAGGGATACGCAGTATTTT.

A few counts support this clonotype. The CDR3 reads CASSLGDYNEQFF. DNA for the CDR3: TGTGCCAGCAGCTTAGGAGATTACAATGAGCAGTTCTTC. The chain joins TRBV7-7 to TRBJ2-1; D is uncertain. The V end was cut by 1 base, the J end by 4 bases, with 5 bases between. The germline CDR1 and CDR2 sequences are SSHAT and FNYEAQ (reference sequence). CDR3 length equals 13 residues. Full variable domain (missing parts from reference TRBV7-7 and TRBJ2-1): GAGVSQSPRYKVTKRGQDVTLRCDPISSHATLYWYQQALGQGPEFLTYFNYEAQPDKSGLPSDRFSAERPEGSISTLTIQRTEQRDSAMYRCASSLGDYNEQFFGPGTRLTVL.

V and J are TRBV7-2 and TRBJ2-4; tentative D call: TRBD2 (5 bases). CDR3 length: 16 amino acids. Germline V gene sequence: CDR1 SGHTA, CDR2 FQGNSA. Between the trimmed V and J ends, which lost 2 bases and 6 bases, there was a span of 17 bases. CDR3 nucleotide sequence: TGTGCCAGCAGCTTAAATCGTCGGGGAGAGGGAAACATTCAGTACTTC. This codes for CASSLNRRGEGNIQYF. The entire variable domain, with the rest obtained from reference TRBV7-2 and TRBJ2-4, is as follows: GAGVSQSPSNKVTEKGKDVELRCDPISGHTALYWYRQSLGQGLEFLIYFQGNSAPDKSGLPSDRFSAERTGGSVSTLTIQRTQQEDSAVYLCASSLNRRGEGNIQYFGAGTRLSVL.

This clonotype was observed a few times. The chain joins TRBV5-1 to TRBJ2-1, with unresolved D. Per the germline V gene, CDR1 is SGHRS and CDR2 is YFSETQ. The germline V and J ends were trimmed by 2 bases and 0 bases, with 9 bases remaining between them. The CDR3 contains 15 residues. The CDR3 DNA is TGCGCCAGCAGCTTCGAAGGCAGCTCCTACAATGAGCAGTTCTTC. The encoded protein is CASSFEGSSYNEQFF.

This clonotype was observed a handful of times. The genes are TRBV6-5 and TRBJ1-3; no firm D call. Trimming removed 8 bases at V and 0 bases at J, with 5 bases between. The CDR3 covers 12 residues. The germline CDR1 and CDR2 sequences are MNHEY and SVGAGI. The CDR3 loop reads CASGVSGNTIYF. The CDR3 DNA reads TGTGCCAGCGGGGTCTCTGGAAACACCATATATTTT.

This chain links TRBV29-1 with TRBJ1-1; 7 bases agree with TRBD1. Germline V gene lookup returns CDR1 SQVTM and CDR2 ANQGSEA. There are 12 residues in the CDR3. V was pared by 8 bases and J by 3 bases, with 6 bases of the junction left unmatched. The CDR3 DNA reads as TGCAGCACCAGGCAGGGGGACACTGAAGCTTTCTTT. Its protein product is CSTRQGDTEAFF.

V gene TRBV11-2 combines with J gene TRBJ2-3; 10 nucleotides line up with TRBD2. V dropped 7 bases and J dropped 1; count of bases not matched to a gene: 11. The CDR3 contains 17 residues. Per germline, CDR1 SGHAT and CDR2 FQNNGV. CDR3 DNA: TGTGCCAGCACCAGGGCCCTCCTAGCGGGGGGCACAGATACGCAGTATTTT. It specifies CASTRALLAGGTDTQYF.

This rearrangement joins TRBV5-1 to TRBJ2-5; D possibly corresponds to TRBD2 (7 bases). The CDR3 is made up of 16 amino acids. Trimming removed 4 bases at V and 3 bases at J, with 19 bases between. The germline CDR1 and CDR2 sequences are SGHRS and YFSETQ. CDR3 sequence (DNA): TGCGCCAGCAGCGGAGAGGGGGGGTTAACAAAAGAGACCCAGTACTTC. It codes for CASSGEGGLTKETQYF.

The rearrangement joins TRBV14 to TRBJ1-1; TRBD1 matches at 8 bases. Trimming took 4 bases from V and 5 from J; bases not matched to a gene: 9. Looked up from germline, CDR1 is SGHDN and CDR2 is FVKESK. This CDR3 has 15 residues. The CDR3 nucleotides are TGTGCCAGCAGCCCCTTGGACAGGGAAGTGACTGAAGCTTTCTTT. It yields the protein CASSPLDREVTEAFF.

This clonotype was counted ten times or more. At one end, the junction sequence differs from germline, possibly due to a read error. The CDR3, as DNA: TGTGCCAGCAGCTTCGACGTGGGACGGGAAAACTTC. Amino acid sequence: CASSFDVGRENF. J is TRBJ2-5 and V is TRBV7-9, with D perhaps being TRBD1 or TRBD2 (5 bases each). The CDR3 runs to 12 residues. Germline V gene sequence: CDR1 SEHNR, CDR2 FQNEAQ (reference sequence).

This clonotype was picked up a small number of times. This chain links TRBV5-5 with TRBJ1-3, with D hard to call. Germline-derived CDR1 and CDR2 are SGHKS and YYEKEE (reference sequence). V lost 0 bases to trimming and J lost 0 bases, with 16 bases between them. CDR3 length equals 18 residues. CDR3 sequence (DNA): TGTGCCAGCAGCTTGGACGCTTATAGGGCTACCTCTGGAAACACCATATATTTT. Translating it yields CASSLDAYRATSGNTIYF.

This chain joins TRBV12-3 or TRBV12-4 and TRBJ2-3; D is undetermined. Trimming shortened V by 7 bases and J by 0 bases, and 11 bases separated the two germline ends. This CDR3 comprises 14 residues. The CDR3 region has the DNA TGTGCCAGCACCATCAGTGATAGCACAGATACGCAGTATTTT. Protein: CASTISDSTDTQYF.

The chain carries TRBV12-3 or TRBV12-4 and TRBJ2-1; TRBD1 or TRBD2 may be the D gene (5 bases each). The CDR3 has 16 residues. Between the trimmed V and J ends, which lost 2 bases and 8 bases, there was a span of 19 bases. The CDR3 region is CASSLRAGAAGHEQFF. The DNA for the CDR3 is TGTGCCAGCAGTTTAAGGGCCGGGGCTGCAGGACATGAGCAGTTCTTC.

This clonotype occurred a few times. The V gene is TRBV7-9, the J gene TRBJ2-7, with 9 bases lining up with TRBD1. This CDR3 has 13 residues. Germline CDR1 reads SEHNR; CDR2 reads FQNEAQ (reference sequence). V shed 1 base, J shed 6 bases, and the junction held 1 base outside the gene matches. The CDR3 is CASSLEQGAEQYV. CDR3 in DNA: TGTGCCAGCAGCTTAGAACAGGGGGCCGAGCAGTACGTC.

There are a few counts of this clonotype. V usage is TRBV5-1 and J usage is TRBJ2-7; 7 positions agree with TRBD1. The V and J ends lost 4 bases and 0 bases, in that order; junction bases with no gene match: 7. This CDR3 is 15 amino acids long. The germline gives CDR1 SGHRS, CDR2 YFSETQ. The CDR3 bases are TGCGCCAGCAGCCTCGGGACAGACAGCTCCTACGAGCAGTACGTC. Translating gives CASSLGTDSSYEQYV.

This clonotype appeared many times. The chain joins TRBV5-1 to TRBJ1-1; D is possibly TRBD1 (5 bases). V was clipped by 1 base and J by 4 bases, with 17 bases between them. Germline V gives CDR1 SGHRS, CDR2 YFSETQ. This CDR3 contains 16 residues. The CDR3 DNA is TGCGCCAGCAGCTTGAACGGGGGTTTCCAGGGCACTGAAGCTTTCTTT. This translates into CASSLNGGFQGTEAFF.

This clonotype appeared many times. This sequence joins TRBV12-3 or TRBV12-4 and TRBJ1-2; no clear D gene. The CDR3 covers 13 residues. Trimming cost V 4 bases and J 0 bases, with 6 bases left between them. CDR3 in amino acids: CASSSGANYGYTF. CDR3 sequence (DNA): TGTGCCAGCAGTTCCGGTGCTAACTATGGCTACACCTTC.

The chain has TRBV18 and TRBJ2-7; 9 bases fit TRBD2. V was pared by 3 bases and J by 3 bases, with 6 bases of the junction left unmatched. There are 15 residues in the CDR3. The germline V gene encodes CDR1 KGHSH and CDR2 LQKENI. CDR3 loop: CASSPRASGDYEQYF. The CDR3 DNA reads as TGTGCCAGCTCACCGCGGGCTAGCGGGGACTACGAGCAGTACTTC.

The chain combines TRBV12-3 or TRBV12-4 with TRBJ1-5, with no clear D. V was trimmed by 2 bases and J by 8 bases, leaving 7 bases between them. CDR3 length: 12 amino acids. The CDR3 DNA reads TGTGCCAGCAGTTTAAACGGGGAGCCCCAGCATTTT. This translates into CASSLNGEPQHF.